This TCR beta chain was sequenced in a study of blood T cell repertoires in COVID-19. The protocol was immunoSEQ multiplex PCR, while the TCRdb copy is restricted to in-frame clones and leaves out a portion. The sample consists of around 120,000 clones, 88% of them appearing once. Germline lookup yields CDR1 SEHNR and CDR2 FQNEAQ (reference sequence). V dropped 7 bases and J dropped 2 bases, with 13 bases sitting between them. CDR3 length: 14 amino acids. The rearrangement uses TRBV7-9 and TRBJ2-3; D is perhaps TRBD1 (5 bases). The sequencing sample was made of peripheral blood. This receptor was obtained from a human donor in a cohort sampled during active COVID-19. The CDR3: CASTSDRPTDTQYF. The DNA for the CDR3 is TGTGCCAGCACATCCGACAGACCCACAGATACGCAGTATTTT.